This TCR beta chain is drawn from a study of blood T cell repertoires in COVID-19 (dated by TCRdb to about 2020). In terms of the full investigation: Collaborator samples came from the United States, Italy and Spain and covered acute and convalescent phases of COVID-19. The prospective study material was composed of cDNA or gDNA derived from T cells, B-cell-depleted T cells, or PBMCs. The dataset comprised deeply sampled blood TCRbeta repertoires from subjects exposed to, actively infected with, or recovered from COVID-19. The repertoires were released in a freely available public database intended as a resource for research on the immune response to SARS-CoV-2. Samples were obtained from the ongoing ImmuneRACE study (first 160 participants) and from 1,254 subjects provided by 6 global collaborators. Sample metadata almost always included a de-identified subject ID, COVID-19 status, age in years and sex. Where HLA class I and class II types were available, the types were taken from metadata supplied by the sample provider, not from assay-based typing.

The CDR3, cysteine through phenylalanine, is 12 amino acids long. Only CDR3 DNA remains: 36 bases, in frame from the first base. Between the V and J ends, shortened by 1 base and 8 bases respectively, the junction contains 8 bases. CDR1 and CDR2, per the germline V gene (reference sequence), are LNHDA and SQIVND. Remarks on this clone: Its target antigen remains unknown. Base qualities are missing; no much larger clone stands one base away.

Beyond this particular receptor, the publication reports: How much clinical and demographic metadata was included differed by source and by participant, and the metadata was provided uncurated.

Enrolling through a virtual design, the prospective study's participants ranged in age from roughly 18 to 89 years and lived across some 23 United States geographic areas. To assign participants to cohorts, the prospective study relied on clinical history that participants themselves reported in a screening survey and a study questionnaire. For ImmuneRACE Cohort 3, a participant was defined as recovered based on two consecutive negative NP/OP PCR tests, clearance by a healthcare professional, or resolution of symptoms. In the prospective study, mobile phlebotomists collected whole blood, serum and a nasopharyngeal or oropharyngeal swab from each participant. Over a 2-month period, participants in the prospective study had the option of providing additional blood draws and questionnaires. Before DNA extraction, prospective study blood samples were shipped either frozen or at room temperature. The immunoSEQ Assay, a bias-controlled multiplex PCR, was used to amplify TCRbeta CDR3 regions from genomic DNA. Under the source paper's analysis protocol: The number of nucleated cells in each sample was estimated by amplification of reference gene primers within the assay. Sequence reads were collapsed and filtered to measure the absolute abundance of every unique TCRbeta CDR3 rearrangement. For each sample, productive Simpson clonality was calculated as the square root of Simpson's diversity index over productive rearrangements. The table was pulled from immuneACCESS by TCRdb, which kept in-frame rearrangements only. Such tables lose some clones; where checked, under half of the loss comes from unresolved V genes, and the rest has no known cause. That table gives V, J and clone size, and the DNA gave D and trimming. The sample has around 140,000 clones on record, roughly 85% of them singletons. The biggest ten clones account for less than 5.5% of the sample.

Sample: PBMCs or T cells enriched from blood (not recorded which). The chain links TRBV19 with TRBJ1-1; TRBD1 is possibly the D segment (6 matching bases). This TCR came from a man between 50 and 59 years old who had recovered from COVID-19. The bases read TGTGCCAGTAGTATAGGGACAGTGGAAGCTTTCTTT. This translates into CASSIGTVEAFF.